This T cell receptor (beta chain) was documented in a study of T-cell reconstitution after alpha-beta-depleted transplantation in children. Overall study results and limits: For some patients, TCRbeta diversity was high at day 60 because of recipient T cells and thymic progenitors that survived. Newly generated T cells supplied most T-cell counts and diversity one year post-transplant. Several hundred graft clones that had expanded were reportedly the source of alpha-beta T cells about two months after transplant.

This clonotype showed up many times. What it recognizes is unknown. V gave up 3 bases and J gave up 0 bases; unmatched junction bases: 3. The CDR3 length is 15 residues. Germline V lookup: CDR1 MNHEY, CDR2 SMNVEV (reference sequence). The TCRbeta library incorporated unique molecular identifiers. In TCRdb, the PCR reads were re-called with MiXCR into one record per CDR3 protein. This sample has hundreds of thousands of distinct CDR3 sequences, with about 9.9% found just once. This chain connects TRBV27 to TRBJ2-3; 7 bases align to TRBD2. This material consisted of peripheral blood, taken 180 days after TCRalphabeta/CD19-depleted stem cell transplant. The receptor was isolated from a male patient aged 2 to 9 who had a stem cell transplant for chronic granulomatous disease, so the T cells may come from the graft donor. This chain's CDR3 is CASSFLAASTDTQYF. CDR3 DNA sequence: TGTGCCAGCAGTTTCCTAGCGGCTAGCACAGATACGCAGTATTTT.